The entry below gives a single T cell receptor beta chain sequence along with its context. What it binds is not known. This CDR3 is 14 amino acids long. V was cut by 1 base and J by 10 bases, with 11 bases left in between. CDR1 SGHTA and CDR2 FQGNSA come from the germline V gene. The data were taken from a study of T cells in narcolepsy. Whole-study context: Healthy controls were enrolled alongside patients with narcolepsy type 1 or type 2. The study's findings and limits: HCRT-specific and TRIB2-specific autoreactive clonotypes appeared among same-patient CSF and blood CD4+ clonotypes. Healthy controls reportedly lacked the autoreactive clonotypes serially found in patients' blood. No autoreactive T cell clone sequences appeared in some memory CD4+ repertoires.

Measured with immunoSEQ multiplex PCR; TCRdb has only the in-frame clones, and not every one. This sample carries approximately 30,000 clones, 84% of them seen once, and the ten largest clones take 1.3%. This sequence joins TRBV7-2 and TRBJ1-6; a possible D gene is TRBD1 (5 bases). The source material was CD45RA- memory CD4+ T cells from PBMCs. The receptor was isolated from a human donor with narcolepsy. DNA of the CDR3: TGTGCCAGCAGCTTAGGACCTGGGGGATCACCCCTCCACTTT. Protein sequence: CASSLGPGGSPLHF.